The 7 T cell receptor beta chains listed next were all sequenced from one sample in a study of identical twins. MiXCR, applied by TCRdb to the 5' RACE reads, yields one record per CDR3 protein. In the table there are 250,000 to 300,000 distinct CDR3 sequences, 7.5% to 9.5% of which are singletons. A further study also used this sample, focusing on yellow fever vaccine responses in identical twins.

Sequencing was done on a sample of CD8+ T cells sorted from blood. The origin of the receptors is a woman aged 18-29 years in good health.

This chain joins TRBV20-1 and TRBJ2-7; 10 positions match TRBD2. The CDR3 is made up of 15 amino acids. The junction had 12 bases not matched to a gene; V was cut back by 3 bases and J by 7 bases. Germline CDR1 and CDR2: DFQATT and SNEGSKA (reference sequence). The CDR3 region has the DNA TGCAGTGCTAGTGCTAGCGGGGGACCTCGTGGGGAGCAGTACTTC. This encodes CSASASGGPRGEQYF.

This clonotype has just a few counts. The CDR3 here is CASSSTRGQPQHF. The CDR3, as DNA: TGTGCCAGCAGCTCGACCCGAGGTCAGCCCCAGCATTTT. The rearrangement joins TRBV7-2 to TRBJ1-5; the D is unclear. V lost 4 bases, J lost 6 bases, and 10 bases lay in between. The length of the CDR3 is 13 residues. CDR1 is SGHTA, CDR2 FQGNSA, per germline.

V and J are TRBV4-3 and TRBJ1-5, with a weak D call TRBD1 (5 bases). Germline V lookup: CDR1 LGHNA, CDR2 YSLEER. Trimming shortened V by 0 bases and J by 4 bases, and 10 bases separated the two germline ends. This CDR3 spans 15 amino acids. This CDR3 reads CASSQDTGENQPQHF. The CDR3 DNA sequence: TGCGCCAGCAGCCAAGATACGGGGGAGAATCAGCCCCAGCATTTT.

This clonotype was counted ten times or more. The genes are TRBV4-3 and TRBJ2-7, with D unclear. The CDR3 is 15 residues long. The V gene lost 0 bases and the J gene lost 6 bases, with 15 bases spanning the gap. Germline V gene data show CDR1 as LGHNA and CDR2 as YSLEER. In nucleotides, the CDR3 is TGCGCCAGCAGCCAAGAAAGCGACCTTTTGGGCGAGCAGTACTTC. This translates into CASSQESDLLGEQYF.

The CDR3 loop is CASSPPADRNEQFF. Written as DNA, the CDR3 is TGTGCCAGCTCACCACCGGCAGATCGCAATGAGCAGTTCTTC. The V and J genes are TRBV18 and TRBJ2-1; D not certain. CDR1 KGHSH and CDR2 LQKENI come from the germline V gene. Trimming took off 0 bases at V and 6 bases at J, with 9 bases between the two ends. The CDR3 totals 14 residues.

This clonotype was detected many times. The chain joins TRBV4-1 to TRBJ2-1, with D perhaps matching TRBD1 (8 bases). V was pared by 0 bases and J by 6 bases, with 15 bases between. This CDR3 is built from 16 residues. The germline CDR1 and CDR2 sequences are MGHRA and YSYEKL. CDR3 nucleotides: TGCGCCAGCAGCCAAGATACAGGGGGGGCCGCCAATGAGCAGTTCTTC. It is translated as CASSQDTGGAANEQFF.

V gene TRBV7-9 combines with J gene TRBJ2-1; D is unresolved. Germline CDR1 reads SEHNR; CDR2 reads FQNEAQ (reference sequence). This CDR3 has 16 amino acids. The germline V and J ends were trimmed by 5 bases and 4 bases, with 18 bases remaining between them. The CDR3 DNA follows: TGTGCCAGCAGCGGAACCGCAGGAACTACTTACAATGAGCAGTTCTTC. It specifies CASSGTAGTTYNEQFF.